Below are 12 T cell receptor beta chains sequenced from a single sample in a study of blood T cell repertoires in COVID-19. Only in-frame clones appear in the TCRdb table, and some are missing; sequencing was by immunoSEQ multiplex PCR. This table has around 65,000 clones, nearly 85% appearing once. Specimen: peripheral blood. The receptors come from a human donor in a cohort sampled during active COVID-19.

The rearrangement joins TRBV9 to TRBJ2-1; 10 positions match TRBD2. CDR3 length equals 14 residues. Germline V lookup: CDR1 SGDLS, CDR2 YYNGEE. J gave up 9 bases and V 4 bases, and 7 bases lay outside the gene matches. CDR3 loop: CASSPPAGGPEQFF. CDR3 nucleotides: TGTGCCAGCAGCCCACCAGCGGGGGGGCCTGAGCAGTTCTTC.

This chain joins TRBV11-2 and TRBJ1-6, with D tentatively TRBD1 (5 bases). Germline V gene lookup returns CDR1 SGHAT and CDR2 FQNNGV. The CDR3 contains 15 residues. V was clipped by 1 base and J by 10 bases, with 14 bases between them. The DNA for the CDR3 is TGTGCCAGCAGCTTAGTTACAGGCTTCCAGTCACCCCTCCACTTT. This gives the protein CASSLVTGFQSPLHF. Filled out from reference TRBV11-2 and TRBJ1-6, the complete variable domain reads EAGVAQSPRYKIIEKRQSVAFWCNPISGHATLYWYQQILGQGPKLLIQFQNNGVVDDSQLPKDRFSAERLKGVDSTLKIQPAKLEDSAVYLCASSLVTGFQSPLHFGNGTRLTVT.

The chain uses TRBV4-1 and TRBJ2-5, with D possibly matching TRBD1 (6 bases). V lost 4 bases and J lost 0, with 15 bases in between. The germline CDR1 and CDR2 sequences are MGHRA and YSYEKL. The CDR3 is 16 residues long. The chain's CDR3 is CASSPEGHRDQETQYF. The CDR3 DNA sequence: TGCGCCAGCAGCCCCGAGGGACATCGGGACCAAGAGACCCAGTACTTC.

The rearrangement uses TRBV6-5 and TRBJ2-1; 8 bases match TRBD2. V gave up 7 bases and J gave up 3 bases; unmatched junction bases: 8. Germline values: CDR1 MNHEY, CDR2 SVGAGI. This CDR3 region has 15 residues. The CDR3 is CASTLTRGGYNEQFF. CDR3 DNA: TGTGCCAGCACTCTAACCCGGGGGGGCTACAATGAGCAGTTCTTC.

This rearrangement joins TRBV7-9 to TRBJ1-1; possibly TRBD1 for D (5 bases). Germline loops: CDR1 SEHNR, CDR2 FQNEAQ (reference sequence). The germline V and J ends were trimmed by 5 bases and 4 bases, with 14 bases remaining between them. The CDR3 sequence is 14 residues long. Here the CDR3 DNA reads TGTGCCAGCAGCCCAATACAAGGGGTCACTGAAGCTTTCTTT. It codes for CASSPIQGVTEAFF.

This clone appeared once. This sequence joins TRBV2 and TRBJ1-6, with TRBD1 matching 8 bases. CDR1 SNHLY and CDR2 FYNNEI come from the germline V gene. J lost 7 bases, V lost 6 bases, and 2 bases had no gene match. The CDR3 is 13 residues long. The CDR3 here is CASSGDRNSPLHF. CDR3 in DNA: TGTGCCAGCAGCGGGGACAGGAATTCACCCCTCCACTTT.

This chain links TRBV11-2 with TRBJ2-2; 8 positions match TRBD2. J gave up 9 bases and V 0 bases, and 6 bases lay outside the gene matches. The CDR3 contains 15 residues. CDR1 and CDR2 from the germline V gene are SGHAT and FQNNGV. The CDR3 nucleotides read TGTGCCAGCAGCTTAGATCGGGTTAGCGGGAGGGAGCTGTTTTTT. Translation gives CASSLDRVSGRELFF.

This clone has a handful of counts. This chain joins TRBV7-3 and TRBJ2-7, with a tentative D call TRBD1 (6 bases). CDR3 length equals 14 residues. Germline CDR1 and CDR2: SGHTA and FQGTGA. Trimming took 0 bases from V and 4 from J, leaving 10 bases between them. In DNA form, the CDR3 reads TGTGCCAGCAGCTTAACCCCCCAGGGGTACGAGCAGTACTTC. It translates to CASSLTPQGYEQYF.

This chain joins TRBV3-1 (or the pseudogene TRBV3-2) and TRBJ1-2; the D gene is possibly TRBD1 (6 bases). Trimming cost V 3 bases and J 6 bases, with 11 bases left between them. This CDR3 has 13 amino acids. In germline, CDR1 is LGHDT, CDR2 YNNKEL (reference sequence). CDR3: CASSQNRVHGYTF. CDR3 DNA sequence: TGTGCCAGCAGCCAGAACAGGGTTCATGGCTACACCTTC.

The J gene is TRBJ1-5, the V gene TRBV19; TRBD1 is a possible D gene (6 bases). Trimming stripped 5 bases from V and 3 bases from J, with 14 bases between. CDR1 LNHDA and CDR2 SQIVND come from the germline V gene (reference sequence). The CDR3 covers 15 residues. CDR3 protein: CASSRTTGSNQPQHF. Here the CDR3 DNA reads TGTGCCAGTAGTCGCACGACAGGTTCCAATCAGCCCCAGCATTTT.

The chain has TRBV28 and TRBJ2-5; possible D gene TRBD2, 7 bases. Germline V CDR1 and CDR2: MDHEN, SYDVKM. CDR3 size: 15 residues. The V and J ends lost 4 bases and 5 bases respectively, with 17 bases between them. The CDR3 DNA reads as TGTGCCAGCAGTTCCTCGGGGGGCCCTTCCGAGACCCAGTACTTC. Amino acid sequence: CASSSSGGPSETQYF.

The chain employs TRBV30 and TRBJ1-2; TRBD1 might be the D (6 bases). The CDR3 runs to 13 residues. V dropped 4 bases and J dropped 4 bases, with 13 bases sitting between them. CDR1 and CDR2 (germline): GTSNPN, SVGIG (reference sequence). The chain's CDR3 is CAWKQGSLYGYTF. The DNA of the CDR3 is TGTGCCTGGAAACAGGGATCTCTCTATGGCTACACCTTC.